The source of this TCR beta chain is a study of CD8 T cells in ankylosing spondylitis. Germline V lookup: CDR1 SEHNR, CDR2 FQNEAQ (reference sequence). Deletions cut 4 bases from V and 10 bases from J, with 11 bases between. The CDR3 covers 13 residues. General study results and limits: According to the report, clones linked to the disease were significantly enriched in matched synovial fluid samples taken from ankylosing spondylitis patients. Certain motif variants had earlier appeared in reactive arthritis synovial fluid and blood.

Each TCR beta library was made by quantitative 5'-RACE that incorporated molecular barcodes. TCRdb ran MiXCR on the 5' RACE reads and lists one entry per CDR3 protein. The table has fewer than 250,000 distinct CDR3 sequences, under 12% seen once; the top ten hold about 19%. In its sample, this clonotype was seen many times. Its antigen is still unknown. The sequenced material came from blood, either unsorted or a sorted T cell fraction (not recorded which). This chain uses TRBV7-9 with TRBJ1-6, with unresolved D. This TCR came from a male donor with ankylosing spondylitis or in good health (not recorded which). In DNA, the CDR3 is TGTGCCAGCAGCTCGGGCAGATCATCACCCCTCCACTTT. Translated: CASSSGRSSPLHF.